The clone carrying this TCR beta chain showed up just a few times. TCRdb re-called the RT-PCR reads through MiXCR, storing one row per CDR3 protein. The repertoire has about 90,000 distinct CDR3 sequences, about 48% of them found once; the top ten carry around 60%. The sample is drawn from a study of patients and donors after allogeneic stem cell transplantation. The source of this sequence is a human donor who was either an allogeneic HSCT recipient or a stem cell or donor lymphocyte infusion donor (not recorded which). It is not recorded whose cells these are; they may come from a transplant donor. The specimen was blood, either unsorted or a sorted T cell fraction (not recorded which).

The CDR3 sequence is CASSLIGSGQRLLIKPQHF. For the CDR3, the DNA is TGTGCCAGCAGCTTAATAGGCTCCGGCCAGCGGTTATTAATCAAGCCCCAGCATTTT. The V call is TRBV11-3, the J call TRBJ1-5, with D unresolved. Per germline, CDR1 SGHNT and CDR2 YENEEA. This CDR3 region has 19 residues. Trimming took off 2 bases at V and 8 bases at J, with 28 bases between the two ends.